This TCR beta chain derives from a study of blood T cell repertoires in COVID-19. Study information: From T cells, B-cell-depleted T cells, or PBMCs came the material, which was cDNA or gDNA.

Before being deemed recovered, Cohort 3 donors had two negative PCRs, clearance, or symptom resolution. Original processing methods: Nucleated cell counts were estimated from reference gene primer amplification. The method was immunoSEQ multiplex PCR; TCRdb's version includes in-frame clones alone and lacks a portion of them. V and J calls and clone size are those listed in that table; D and trimming were worked out from the DNA. Of 250,000 to 350,000 clones in the sample, 70% to 90% are singletons; the top ten hold about 5.2%. The clonotype originates from a woman in her 30s who had recovered from COVID-19. The material sequenced was PBMCs or T cells enriched from blood (not recorded which).

The CDR3 spells CASSELVEASGNEQFF. Written as DNA, the CDR3 is TGTGCCAGCAGTGAATTAGTGGAGGCTAGCGGGAATGAGCAGTTCTTC. V gene TRBV2 combines with J gene TRBJ2-1; 8 bases align to TRBD2. Germline loops: CDR1 SNHLY, CDR2 FYNNEI. The J segment lost 7 bases and the V segment lost 2 bases, leaving 10 bases of the junction unmatched. This CDR3 has 16 amino acids. Using reference TRBV2 and TRBJ2-1 for the parts outside the CDR3, the full variable domain is EPEVTQTPSHQVTQMGQEVILRCVPISNHLYFYWYRQILGQKVEFLVSFYNNEISEKSEIFDDQFSVERPDGSNFTLKIRSTKLEDSAMYFCASSELVEASGNEQFFGPGTRLTVL.